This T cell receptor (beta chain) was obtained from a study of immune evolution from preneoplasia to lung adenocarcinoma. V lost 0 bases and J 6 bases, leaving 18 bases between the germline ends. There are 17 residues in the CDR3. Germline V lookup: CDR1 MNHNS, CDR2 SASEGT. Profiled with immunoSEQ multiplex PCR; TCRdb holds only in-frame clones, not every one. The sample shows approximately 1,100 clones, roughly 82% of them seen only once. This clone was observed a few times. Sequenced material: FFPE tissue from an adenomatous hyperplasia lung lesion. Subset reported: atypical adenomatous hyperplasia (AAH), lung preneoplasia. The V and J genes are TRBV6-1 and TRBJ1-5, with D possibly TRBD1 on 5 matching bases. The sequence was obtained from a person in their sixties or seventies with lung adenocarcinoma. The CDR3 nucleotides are TGTGCCAGCAGTGAAGCGTTTGGGGGGGACTTCGGTCAGCCCCAGCATTTT. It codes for CASSEAFGGDFGQPQHF.